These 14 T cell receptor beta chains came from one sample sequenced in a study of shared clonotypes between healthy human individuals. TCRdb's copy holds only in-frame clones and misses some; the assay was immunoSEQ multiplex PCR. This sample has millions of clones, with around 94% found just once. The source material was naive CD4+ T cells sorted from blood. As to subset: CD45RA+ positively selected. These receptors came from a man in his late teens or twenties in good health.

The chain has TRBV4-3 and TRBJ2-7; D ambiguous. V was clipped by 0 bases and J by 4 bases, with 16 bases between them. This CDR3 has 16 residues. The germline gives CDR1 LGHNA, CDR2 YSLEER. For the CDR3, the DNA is TGCGCCAGCAGCCAAGATCTCGTCAACCCCTTATACGAGCAGTACTTC. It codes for CASSQDLVNPLYEQYF.

The DNA for the CDR3 is TGTGCCAGCAGTACAGACGAGAACACTGAAGCTTTCTTT. Encoded protein: CASSTDENTEAFF. The chain has TRBV9 and TRBJ1-1; D is unresolved. The V gene's germline CDR1 is SGDLS and CDR2 YYNGEE. Trimming took off 5 bases at V and 1 base at J, with 9 bases between the two ends. This CDR3 is 13 amino acids long. Full variable domain (rest looked up from reference TRBV9 and TRBJ1-1): DSGVTQTPKHLITATGQRVTLRCSPRSGDLSVYWYQQSLDQGLQFLIQYYNGEERAKGNILERFSAQQFPDLHSELNLSSLELGDSALYFCASSTDENTEAFFGQGTRLTVV.

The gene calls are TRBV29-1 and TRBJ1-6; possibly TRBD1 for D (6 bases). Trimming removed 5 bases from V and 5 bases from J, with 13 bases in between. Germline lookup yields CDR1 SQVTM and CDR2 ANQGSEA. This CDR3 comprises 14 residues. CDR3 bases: TGCAGCGTTAGTGCAGGGGACGATAATTCACCCCTCCACTTT. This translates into CSVSAGDDNSPLHF.

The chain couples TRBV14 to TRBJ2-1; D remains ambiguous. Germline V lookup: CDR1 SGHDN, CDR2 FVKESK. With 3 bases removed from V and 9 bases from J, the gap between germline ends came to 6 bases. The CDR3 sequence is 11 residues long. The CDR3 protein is CASSQFLEQFF. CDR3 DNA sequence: TGTGCCAGCAGCCAGTTCCTTGAGCAGTTCTTC.

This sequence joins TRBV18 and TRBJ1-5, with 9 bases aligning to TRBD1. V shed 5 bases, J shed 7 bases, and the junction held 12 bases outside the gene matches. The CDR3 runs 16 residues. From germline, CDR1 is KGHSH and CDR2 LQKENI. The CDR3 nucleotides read TGTGCCAGCTCATCGTCGGACAGGGGACGGTTCCAGCCCCAGCATTTT. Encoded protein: CASSSSDRGRFQPQHF.

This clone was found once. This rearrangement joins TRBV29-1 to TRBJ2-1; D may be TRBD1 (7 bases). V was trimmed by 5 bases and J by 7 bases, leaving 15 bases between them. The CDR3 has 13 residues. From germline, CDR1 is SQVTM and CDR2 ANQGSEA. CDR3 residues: CSVRQGGANEQFF. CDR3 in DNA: TGCAGCGTTAGGCAGGGGGGTGCAAATGAGCAGTTCTTC.

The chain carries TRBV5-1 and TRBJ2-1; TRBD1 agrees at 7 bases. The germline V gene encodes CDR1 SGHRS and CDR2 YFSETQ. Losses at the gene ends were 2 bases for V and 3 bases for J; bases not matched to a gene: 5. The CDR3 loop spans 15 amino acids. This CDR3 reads CASSFRDRSYNEQFF. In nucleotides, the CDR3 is TGCGCCAGCAGCTTTAGGGACAGAAGCTACAATGAGCAGTTCTTC.

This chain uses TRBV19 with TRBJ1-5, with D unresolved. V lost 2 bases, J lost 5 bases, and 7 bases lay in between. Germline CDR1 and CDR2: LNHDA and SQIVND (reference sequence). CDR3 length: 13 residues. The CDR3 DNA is TGTGCCAGTAGTATAAGCCTCGATCAGCCCCAGCATTTT. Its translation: CASSISLDQPQHF. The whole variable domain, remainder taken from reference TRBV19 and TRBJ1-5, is DGGITQSPKYLFRKEGQNVTLSCEQNLNHDAMYWYRQDPGQGLRLIYYSQIVNDFQKGDIAEGYSVSREKKESFPLTVTSAQKNPTAFYLCASSISLDQPQHFGDGTRLSIL.

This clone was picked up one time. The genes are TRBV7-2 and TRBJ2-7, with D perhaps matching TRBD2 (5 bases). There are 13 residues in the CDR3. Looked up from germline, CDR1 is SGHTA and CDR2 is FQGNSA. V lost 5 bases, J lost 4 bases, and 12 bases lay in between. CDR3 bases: TGTGCCAGCAGCCCCTTTAGGACTTACGAGCAGTACTTC. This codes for CASSPFRTYEQYF.

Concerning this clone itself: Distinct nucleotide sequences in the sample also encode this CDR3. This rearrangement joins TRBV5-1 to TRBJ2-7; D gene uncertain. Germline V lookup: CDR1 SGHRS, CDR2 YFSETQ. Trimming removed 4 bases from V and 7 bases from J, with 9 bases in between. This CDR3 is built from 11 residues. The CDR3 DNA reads TGCGCCAGCAGCCTGGAAGGGGAGCAGTACTTC. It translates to CASSLEGEQYF.

The CDR3 region is CASNLGVTDTQYF. For the CDR3, the DNA is TGTGCCAGCAACCTCGGGGTGACAGATACGCAGTATTTT. The chain links TRBV11-2 to TRBJ2-3, with a weak D call TRBD2 (5 bases). The CDR3 contains 13 residues. The germline CDR1 and CDR2 sequences are SGHAT and FQNNGV. Trimming removed 7 bases at V and 3 bases at J, with 11 bases between.

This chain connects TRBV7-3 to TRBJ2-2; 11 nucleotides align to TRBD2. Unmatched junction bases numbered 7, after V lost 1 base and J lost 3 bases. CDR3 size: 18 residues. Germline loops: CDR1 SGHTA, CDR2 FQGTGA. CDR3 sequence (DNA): TGTGCCAGCAGCTTAAGGTCGCTAGCGGGGGGTCACACCGGGGAGCTGTTTTTT. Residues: CASSLRSLAGGHTGELFF. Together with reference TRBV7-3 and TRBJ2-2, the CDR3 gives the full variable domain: GAGVSQTPSNKVTEKGKYVELRCDPISGHTALYWYRQSLGQGPEFLIYFQGTGAADDSGLPNDRFFAVRPEGSVSTLKIQRTERGDSAVYLCASSLRSLAGGHTGELFFGEGSRLTVL.

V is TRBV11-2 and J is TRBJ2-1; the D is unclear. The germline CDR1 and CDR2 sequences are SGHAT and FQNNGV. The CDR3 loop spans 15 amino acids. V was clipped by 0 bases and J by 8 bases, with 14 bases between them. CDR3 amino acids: CASSLEGSRVDEQFF. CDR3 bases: TGTGCCAGCAGCTTAGAAGGATCCCGGGTGGATGAGCAGTTCTTC. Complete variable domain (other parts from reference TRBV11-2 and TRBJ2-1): EAGVAQSPRYKIIEKRQSVAFWCNPISGHATLYWYQQILGQGPKLLIQFQNNGVVDDSQLPKDRFSAERLKGVDSTLKIQPAKLEDSAVYLCASSLEGSRVDEQFFGPGTRLTVL.

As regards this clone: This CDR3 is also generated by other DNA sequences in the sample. The CDR3 spells CASSSDSYNEQFF. The CDR3 DNA reads as TGTGCCAGCAGCTCTGACAGCTACAATGAGCAGTTCTTC. This chain uses TRBV7-3 with TRBJ2-1, with D maybe TRBD1 (5 bases). V was pared by 4 bases and J by 3 bases, with 7 bases between. Germline values: CDR1 SGHTA, CDR2 FQGTGA. There are 13 residues in the CDR3.